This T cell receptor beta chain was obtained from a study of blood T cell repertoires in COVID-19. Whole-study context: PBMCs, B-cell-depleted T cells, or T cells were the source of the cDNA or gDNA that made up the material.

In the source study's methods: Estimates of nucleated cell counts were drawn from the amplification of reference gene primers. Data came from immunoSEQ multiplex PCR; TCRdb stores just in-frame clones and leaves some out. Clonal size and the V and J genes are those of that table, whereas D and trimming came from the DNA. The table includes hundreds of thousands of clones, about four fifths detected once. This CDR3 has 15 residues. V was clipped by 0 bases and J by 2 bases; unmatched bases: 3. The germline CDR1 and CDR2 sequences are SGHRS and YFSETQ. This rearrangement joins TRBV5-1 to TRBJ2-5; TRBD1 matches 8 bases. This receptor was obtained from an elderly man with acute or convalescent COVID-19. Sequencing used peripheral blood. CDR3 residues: CASSLAGTGQETQYF. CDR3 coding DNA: TGCGCCAGCAGCTTGGCTGGGACAGGTCAAGAGACCCAGTACTTC.